A selection of T cell receptor beta chains follows, all from one sample in a study of cytomegalovirus exposure and HLA in healthy donors. The protocol was immunoSEQ multiplex PCR, while the TCRdb copy is restricted to in-frame clones and leaves out a portion. The table records around 180,000 clones, roughly 80% of them present only once. Sequenced input: PBMCs. Receptors were obtained from a male donor in good health and CMV-seronegative. CDR3s include the opening cysteine and the closing phenylalanine or tryptophan. Fields, in order: D gene, clone size, J gene, V gene, CDR3 DNA, CDR3 protein. D genes are given only for firm matches. Size values are once, few and many counts, or a class for expanded clones, and some rows have none.

-,-,TRBJ2-7,TRBV5-1,TGCGCCAGCGGTGCGGGACCCCGGGGTTACGAGCAGTACTTC,CASGAGPRGYEQYF
-,-,TRBJ2-3,TRBV7-9,TGTGCCACCGACTTGGCCGGAACCACAGATACGCAGTATTTT,CATDLAGTTDTQYF
-,-,TRBJ2-5,TRBV10-3,TGTGCCATCAGTGGAGAGGCAGCCCGGGGGACCCAGTACTTC,CAISGEAARGTQYF
TRBD1,-,TRBJ2-7,TRBV7-8,TGTGCCAGCAGCTTAGGAGGGACAGGGAGGCTGACTGAGCAGTACTTC,CASSLGGTGRLTEQYF
TRBD1,-,TRBJ2-7,TRBV15,TGTGCCACCAGCAGAGATCGGGGGACAGGGGGCAACGAGCAGTACTTC,CATSRDRGTGGNEQYF
-,-,TRBJ2-3,TRBV6-1,TGTGCCAGCAGTGAAGGAGGACACTTCACAGATACGCAGTATTTT,CASSEGGHFTDTQYF
-,once,TRBJ1-6,TRBV5-6,TGTGCCAGCAGCCCCGGGACACCTTATAATTCACCCCTCCACTTT,CASSPGTPYNSPLHF
TRBD1,-,TRBJ2-6,TRBV5-1,TGCGCCAGCAGCCGAATCGGGACAGGCCTCTCTGGGGCCAACGTCCTGACTTTC,CASSRIGTGLSGANVLTF
-,-,TRBJ2-5,TRBV5-1,TGCGCCAGCAGCTTGAGGGGGAACCAAGAGACCCAGTACTTC,CASSLRGNQETQYF
TRBD1,-,TRBJ2-5,TRBV5-6,TGTGCCAGCAGCTTGCCACCGGGACAGAGACAAGAGACCCAGTACTTC,CASSLPPGQRQETQYF
TRBD1,-,TRBJ1-3,TRBV28,TGTGCCAGCGCCGTGGGGGACAGGCCCTCTGGAAACACCATATATTTT,CASAVGDRPSGNTIYF
TRBD1,-,TRBJ2-7,TRBV4-2,TGTGCCAGCAGCCAACGGGACAGGGGTCAATCCTACGAGCAGTACTTC,CASSQRDRGQSYEQYF
TRBD2,few,TRBJ2-7,TRBV7-9,TGTGCCAGCAGCTTACGGGGGGGAGGGGGAGACGAGCAGTACTTC,CASSLRGGGGDEQYF
-,-,TRBJ1-2,TRBV6-6,TGTGCCAGCAGTTACTCGGCGGATGGCTACACCTTC,CASSYSADGYTF
-,-,TRBJ2-7,TRBV6-1,TGTGCCAGCAGTTTGGGCCCAGGGACCTACGAGCAGTACTTC,CASSLGPGTYEQYF
TRBD1,-,TRBJ1-1,TRBV9,TGTGCCAGCAGCGTAGCTGATAGGGGGCTTGGCACTGAAGCTTTCTTT,CASSVADRGLGTEAFF
TRBD2,-,TRBJ2-3,TRBV5-4,TGTGCCAGCAGCTCAGGACTAGCGGGGGGTAGCACAGATACGCAGTATTTT,CASSSGLAGGSTDTQYF
-,-,TRBJ2-1,TRBV18,TGTGCCAGCTCAAACAGGGAGAGCTCCTACAATGAGCAGTTCTTC,CASSNRESSYNEQFF
-,-,TRBJ2-2,TRBV7-9,TGTGCCAGCAGCATCACTCGAGGGCGGACCGGGGAGCTGTTTTTT,CASSITRGRTGELFF
TRBD2,-,TRBJ2-5,TRBV5-6,TGTGCCAGCAGCCGCGGGCGGGAGGGGGTGAGAGAGACCCAGTACTTC,CASSRGREGVRETQYF
TRBD1,-,TRBJ2-7,TRBV5-1,TGCGCCAGCAGCTTGGTAACAGGGGAAACCTACGAGCAGTACTTC,CASSLVTGETYEQYF
TRBD2,-,TRBJ2-3,TRBV4-2,TGTGCCAGCAGCCCGAGGGGGGGGCGGGGGGGCCTGGGGACAGATACGCAGTATTTT,CASSPRGGRGGLGTDTQYF
TRBD1,-,TRBJ2-7,TRBV7-2,TGTGCCAGCAGCCGAGGACAGGGCTACGAGCAGTACTTC,CASSRGQGYEQYF
-,-,TRBJ1-1,TRBV28,TGTGCCAGCAGTTTACGGGGGACTGAAGCTTTCTTT,CASSLRGTEAFF
TRBD2,-,TRBJ2-5,TRBV4-1,TGCGCCAGCAGCCAAGATCACCTAGCGGGAGAGACCCAGTACTTC,CASSQDHLAGETQYF
TRBD2,once,TRBJ2-3,TRBV19,TGTGCCAGTAGGAACCTGGTGGCTAGCGGGGGAGGCGATACGCAGTATTTT,CASRNLVASGGGDTQYF
TRBD2,-,TRBJ2-7,TRBV9,TGTGCCAGCAGCACGGGGACTAGCGAGGACTCCTACGAGCAGTACTTC,CASSTGTSEDSYEQYF
TRBD2,once,TRBJ2-7,TRBV29-1,TGCAGCGTTGACCGGACTAGCGGGGGACCCCCCTACGAGCAGTACTTC,CSVDRTSGGPPYEQYF
TRBD1,-,TRBJ1-4,TRBV9,TGTGCCAGCAGCGTACAGGGGGGTGAAAAACTGTTTTTT,CASSVQGGEKLFF
-,few,TRBJ2-3,TRBV5-1,TGCGCCAGCAGTGTTGCGGCTGGGACTCCCCTTGCAGATACGCAGTATTTT,CASSVAAGTPLADTQYF
-,-,TRBJ2-7,TRBV7-3,TGTGCCAGCAGCCTCCGGGACTCCTACGAGCAGTACTTC,CASSLRDSYEQYF
-,-,TRBJ1-3,TRBV18,TGTGCCAGCTCACCCGGGTCTACCAGCTCTGGAAACACCATATATTTT,CASSPGSTSSGNTIYF
TRBD1,-,TRBJ1-3,TRBV4-3,TGCGCCAGCAGCCAAGATCCCGACAGGGGGTACTCTGGAAACACCATATATTTT,CASSQDPDRGYSGNTIYF
TRBD2,-,TRBJ2-7,TRBV19,TGTGCCAGTAGTATGGCGGGAGGGAGTGAGCAGTACTTC,CASSMAGGSEQYF
TRBD2,-,TRBJ2-2,TRBV14,TGTGCCAGCACCCACGGGGGGGCCCTGAACACCGGGGAGCTGTTTTTT,CASTHGGALNTGELFF
-,-,TRBJ1-1,TRBV5-1,TGCGCCAGCAGCTCTGGACAGAACACTGAAGCTTTCTTT,CASSSGQNTEAFF
-,-,TRBJ1-1,TRBV29-1,TGCAGCGTTGTTGGGGGCTGGGACACTGAAGCTTTCTTT,CSVVGGWDTEAFF
TRBD1,-,TRBJ2-3,TRBV7-2,TGTGCCAGCAGCTCGAGACAGGGTTTGAGCACAGATACGCAGTATTTT,CASSSRQGLSTDTQYF
-,-,TRBJ2-1,TRBV5-4,TGTGCCAGCAGCGCGGGCAATGAGCAGTTCTTC,CASSAGNEQFF